Included here is one T cell receptor beta chain sequence, with context. Its cognate antigen is unknown. One end of the junction is discordant with germline, which a read error may explain. Germline assignment: CDR1 KGHSH and CDR2 LQKENI. This CDR3 has 14 amino acids. These data are taken from a study of shared clonotypes between healthy human individuals. Study-level information: A donor's plate count was three for CD4 naive and three for CD4 memory; CD8 naive had two and CD8 memory one. Overall study results and limits: Limited genetic and exposure-history diversity came from having few donors. Clonotypes not shared had lower generation probabilities than those common to all four donors.

Donors, healthy HIV-negative adults, lacked recent acute infections or vaccinations. The assay was immunoSEQ multiplex PCR, and TCRdb's table has in-frame clones only and misses some. Of hundreds of thousands of clones in the sample, almost 97% were seen once. The receptor was isolated from a woman aged 25 to 39 in good health. The sample consisted of naive CD4+ T cells sorted from blood. Documented subset: CD45RA+ positively selected. J is TRBJ2-5 and V is TRBV18; either TRBD1 or TRBD2 may fit D (5 bases each). Near its end, the DNA agrees better with TRBJ2-7, so the J call may be wrong. The CDR3: CASSPLGESSEQYF. CDR3 bases: TGTGCCAGCTCGCCACTAGGGGAGAGCAGCGAGCAGTACTTC.